Listed below are T cell receptor beta chains from one sample, sequenced in a study of CD8 T cells in ankylosing spondylitis. TCRdb recomputed calls from the 5' RACE reads with MiXCR, one row per CDR3 protein. The profile shows some 400,000 distinct CDR3 sequences, under 25% of them singletons. Specimen: blood, either unsorted or a sorted T cell fraction (not recorded which). The receptors were sampled from a male donor with ankylosing spondylitis. Both conserved end residues are part of each CDR3. Fields, in order: D gene, J gene, clone size, V gene, CDR3 protein, CDR3 DNA. A D gene is named only where the DNA matches it firmly. Not every row has a clone size; where given, it reads once, few, many or a size class.

d_call: TRBD1
j_call: TRBJ2-3
clone_size: .
v_call: TRBV12-3/TRBV12-4
cdr3_aa: CASTPGTGVLTQYF
cdr3_nt: TGTGCCAGCACTCCCGGGACAGGGGTGCTTACGCAGTATTTT

d_call: .
j_call: TRBJ1-1
clone_size: few
v_call: TRBV18
cdr3_aa: CASSPAGLRTEAFF
cdr3_nt: TGTGCCAGCTCACCGGCCGGGTTGCGGACTGAAGCTTTCTTT

d_call: .
j_call: TRBJ2-3
clone_size: once
v_call: TRBV29-1
cdr3_aa: CSVVRVDTQYF
cdr3_nt: TGCAGCGTTGTACGGGTAGATACGCAGTATTTT

d_call: TRBD1
j_call: TRBJ2-3
clone_size: few
v_call: TRBV12-3/TRBV12-4
cdr3_aa: CASSPVRGRTDTQYF
cdr3_nt: TGTGCCAGCAGCCCAGTCAGGGGGCGTACAGATACGCAGTATTTT

d_call: .
j_call: TRBJ1-6
clone_size: few
v_call: TRBV4-1
cdr3_aa: CASSQPRQAPSPLHF
cdr3_nt: TGCGCCAGCAGCCAACCCCGACAGGCGCCGTCGCCCCTCCACTTT

d_call: .
j_call: TRBJ1-2
clone_size: few
v_call: TRBV9
cdr3_aa: CASSVTYSPNYGYTF
cdr3_nt: TGTGCCAGCAGCGTAACATACAGCCCAAACTATGGCTACACCTTC

d_call: .
j_call: TRBJ2-7
clone_size: many
v_call: TRBV4-1
cdr3_aa: CASSQPTASYEQYF
cdr3_nt: TGCGCCAGCAGCCAACCGACAGCCTCCTACGAGCAGTACTTC

d_call: TRBD2
j_call: TRBJ2-3
clone_size: few
v_call: TRBV20-1
cdr3_aa: CSAPTSGITDTQYF
cdr3_nt: TGCAGTGCTCCAACTAGCGGGATTACAGATACGCAGTATTTT

d_call: TRBD1
j_call: TRBJ2-1
clone_size: few
v_call: TRBV5-1
cdr3_aa: CASSLVVGQAYNEQFF
cdr3_nt: TGCGCCAGCAGCTTGGTAGTCGGACAGGCGTACAATGAGCAGTTCTTC

d_call: TRBD2
j_call: TRBJ2-2
clone_size: .
v_call: TRBV28
cdr3_aa: CASSSLTSGRSGTGELFF
cdr3_nt: TGTGCCAGCAGTTCCTTGACTAGCGGGAGAAGTGGCACCGGGGAGCTGTTTTTT

d_call: .
j_call: TRBJ2-7
clone_size: few
v_call: TRBV10-3
cdr3_aa: CAISEIGQSLYEQYF
cdr3_nt: TGTGCCATCAGTGAGATTGGACAGTCCCTTTACGAGCAGTACTTC

d_call: .
j_call: TRBJ2-7
clone_size: .
v_call: TRBV6-5
cdr3_aa: CASSYSDLRPPPDEQYF
cdr3_nt: TGTGCCAGCAGTTACTCGGATTTGAGACCCCCGCCGGACGAGCAGTACTTC

d_call: .
j_call: TRBJ2-3
clone_size: few
v_call: TRBV5-1
cdr3_aa: CASSLDASATDTQYF
cdr3_nt: TGCGCCAGCAGCTTGGATGCTAGCGCCACAGATACGCAGTATTTT

d_call: .
j_call: TRBJ2-3
clone_size: few
v_call: TRBV5-1
cdr3_aa: CASSLEAAADTQYF
cdr3_nt: TGCGCCAGCAGCTTGGAGGCCGCCGCAGATACGCAGTATTTT

d_call: .
j_call: TRBJ1-4
clone_size: once
v_call: TRBV7-9
cdr3_aa: CASSLSDGVEKLFF
cdr3_nt: TGTGCCAGCAGCTTAAGTGATGGAGTTGAAAAACTGTTTTTT

d_call: .
j_call: TRBJ1-4
clone_size: few
v_call: TRBV11-3
cdr3_aa: CASSLGSEATNEKLFF
cdr3_nt: TGTGCCAGCAGCTTAGGGTCGGAAGCAACTAATGAAAAACTGTTTTTT

d_call: TRBD1
j_call: TRBJ2-7
clone_size: few
v_call: TRBV10-3
cdr3_aa: CAISGGTGSFEQYF
cdr3_nt: TGTGCCATCAGTGGGGGGACAGGGTCTTTCGAGCAGTACTTC

d_call: TRBD1
j_call: TRBJ2-1
clone_size: .
v_call: TRBV20-1
cdr3_aa: CSARDPLPGQGSYNEQFF
cdr3_nt: TGCAGTGCTAGAGATCCCCTGCCGGGACAGGGCTCCTACAATGAGCAGTTCTTC

d_call: .
j_call: TRBJ2-1
clone_size: many
v_call: TRBV5-1
cdr3_aa: CASSLAVSYNEQFF
cdr3_nt: TGCGCCAGCAGCTTGGCTGTCTCCTACAATGAGCAGTTCTTC

d_call: .
j_call: TRBJ2-5
clone_size: .
v_call: TRBV6-1
cdr3_aa: CASSPGKVLREWETQYF
cdr3_nt: TGTGCCAGCAGTCCCGGTAAAGTTCTCCGGGAGTGGGAGACCCAGTACTTC

d_call: TRBD1
j_call: TRBJ2-1
clone_size: .
v_call: TRBV24-1
cdr3_aa: CATSETGTGAYNEQSF
cdr3_nt: TGTGCCACCAGTGAAACCGGGACAGGGGCCTACAATGAGCAGTCCTTC

d_call: .
j_call: TRBJ1-4
clone_size: .
v_call: TRBV20-1
cdr3_aa: CSAPGQGNEKLFF
cdr3_nt: TGCAGTGCCCCCGGGCAGGGGAATGAAAAACTGTTTTTT